Shown below are 9 T cell receptor beta chains from a single sample sequenced in a study of blood T cell repertoires in COVID-19. Some clones are missing from TCRdb's copy, which holds only in-frame ones; the method was immunoSEQ multiplex PCR. The profile shows under 200,000 clones, under 85% of them singletons. Sequenced sample: peripheral blood. The receptor source for this set is a woman between 40 and 55 years old with acute or convalescent COVID-19.

A few counts support this clone. The chain uses TRBV9 and TRBJ1-5, with a tentative D call TRBD1 (5 bases). This CDR3 has 15 residues. Germline CDR1 SGDLS, CDR2 YYNGEE. V was cut by 0 bases and J by 4 bases, with 11 bases left in between. This CDR3 is CASSVDTGDNQPQHF. The CDR3 nucleotides read TGTGCCAGCAGCGTAGACACAGGCGATAATCAGCCCCAGCATTTT. Full variable domain (missing parts from reference TRBV9 and TRBJ1-5): DSGVTQTPKHLITATGQRVTLRCSPRSGDLSVYWYQQSLDQGLQFLIQYYNGEERAKGNILERFSAQQFPDLHSELNLSSLELGDSALYFCASSVDTGDNQPQHFGDGTRLSIL.

The chain is built from TRBV5-1 and TRBJ1-1, with no clear D. CDR1 is SGHRS, CDR2 YFSETQ, per germline. CDR3 length: 16 amino acids. Trimming shortened V by 2 bases and J by 3 bases, and 17 bases separated the two germline ends. The CDR3 nucleotides are TGCGCCAGCAGCTTTCAAGGCCCCCCTCTAGACACTGAAGCTTTCTTT. Its protein is CASSFQGPPLDTEAFF.

The genes are TRBV6-5 and TRBJ2-7; 9 bases are shared with TRBD2. Germline-derived CDR1 and CDR2 are MNHEY and SVGAGI. With 0 bases clipped from V and 3 bases from J, the junction kept 6 bases outside the gene matches. This CDR3 region has 16 residues. CDR3 sequence reads: CASSYSSASGNYEQYF. The CDR3 DNA reads as TGTGCCAGCAGTTACTCGAGCGCTAGCGGGAACTACGAGCAGTACTTC.

The V and J genes are TRBV28 and TRBJ1-2; 7 bases match TRBD1. The CDR3 runs 13 residues. Germline loops: CDR1 MDHEN, CDR2 SYDVKM. The trim removed 6 bases at V and 4 bases at J, leaving 5 bases unmatched. CDR3 bases: TGTGCCAGCAGCCCCGGACAGGTCTATGGCTACACCTTC. Amino acid sequence: CASSPGQVYGYTF.

The V and J genes are TRBV5-1 and TRBJ2-1; D is perhaps TRBD1 (5 bases). CDR3 length: 14 amino acids. Trimming took off 7 bases at V and 4 bases at J, with 15 bases between the two ends. Looked up from germline, CDR1 is SGHRS and CDR2 is YFSETQ. The CDR3 sequence: CASSLGRVYNEQFF. DNA for the CDR3: TGCGCCAGCTCTCTGGGGCGAGTTTACAATGAGCAGTTCTTC.

The chain uses TRBV5-4 and TRBJ2-1; 10 nucleotides agree with TRBD2. The CDR3 sequence is 19 residues long. Germline CDR1 reads SGHNT; CDR2 reads YYREEE (reference sequence). Trimming cost V 0 bases and J 0 bases; bases outside gene matches: 9. The CDR3 DNA reads as TGTGCCAGCAGCTTGGCACTAGCGGGAATCGTTTCCTCCTACAATGAGCAGTTCTTC. This sequence encodes CASSLALAGIVSSYNEQFF.

V is TRBV27 and J is TRBJ2-7; TRBD2 is a possible D gene (6 bases). V was clipped by 4 bases and J by 1 base, with 14 bases between them. The germline CDR1 and CDR2 sequences are MNHEY and SMNVEV (reference sequence). The CDR3 runs 15 residues. The CDR3 loop reads CASSSLEGESYEQYF. As DNA, the CDR3 is TGTGCCAGCAGTTCGTTGGAGGGTGAATCCTACGAGCAGTACTTC.

The chain links TRBV19 to TRBJ1-5; D is ambiguous. Trimming took 3 bases from V and 6 from J, leaving 6 bases between them. Germline-derived CDR1 and CDR2 are LNHDA and SQIVND (reference sequence). This CDR3 is 12 amino acids long. This chain's CDR3 is CASSISVQPQHF. The CDR3 nucleotides are TGTGCCAGTAGTATTAGCGTTCAGCCCCAGCATTTT. Together with reference TRBV19 and TRBJ1-5, the CDR3 gives the full variable domain: DGGITQSPKYLFRKEGQNVTLSCEQNLNHDAMYWYRQDPGQGLRLIYYSQIVNDFQKGDIAEGYSVSREKKESFPLTVTSAQKNPTAFYLCASSISVQPQHFGDGTRLSIL.

The V and J genes are TRBV12-3 or TRBV12-4 and TRBJ2-2; maybe TRBD1 (5 bases). This CDR3 is built from 13 residues. V dropped 5 bases and J dropped 6 bases, with 10 bases sitting between them. The CDR3 region is CASSLIGAGELFF. CDR3 DNA: TGTGCCAGCAGTCTAATAGGGGCCGGGGAGCTGTTTTTT.